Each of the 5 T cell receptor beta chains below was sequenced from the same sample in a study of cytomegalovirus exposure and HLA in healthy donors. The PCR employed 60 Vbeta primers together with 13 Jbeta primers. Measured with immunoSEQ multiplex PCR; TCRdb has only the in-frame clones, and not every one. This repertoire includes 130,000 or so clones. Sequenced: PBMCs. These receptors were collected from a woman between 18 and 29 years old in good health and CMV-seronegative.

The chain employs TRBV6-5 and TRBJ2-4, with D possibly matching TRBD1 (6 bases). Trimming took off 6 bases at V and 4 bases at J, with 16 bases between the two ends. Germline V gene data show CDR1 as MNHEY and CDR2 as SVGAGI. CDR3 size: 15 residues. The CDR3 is CASRLDRSRKNIQYF. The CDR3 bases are TGTGCCAGCAGGTTAGACAGGTCCCGTAAAAACATTCAGTACTTC.

The CDR3: CASSRDRDHAGELFF. CDR3 DNA sequence: TGTGCCAGTAGTAGGGACAGGGATCATGCCGGGGAGCTGTTTTTT. The chain recombines TRBV19 with TRBJ2-2; 9 bases align to TRBD1. V gave up 4 bases and J gave up 6 bases; unmatched junction bases: 6. This CDR3 region has 15 residues. Germline V CDR1 and CDR2: LNHDA, SQIVND (reference sequence).

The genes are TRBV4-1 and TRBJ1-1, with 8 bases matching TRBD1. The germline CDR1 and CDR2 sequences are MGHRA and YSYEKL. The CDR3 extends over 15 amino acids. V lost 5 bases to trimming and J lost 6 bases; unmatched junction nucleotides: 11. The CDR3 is CASSSPLDRVPEAFF. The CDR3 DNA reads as TGCGCCAGCAGCTCCCCTCTGGACAGGGTCCCTGAAGCTTTCTTT.

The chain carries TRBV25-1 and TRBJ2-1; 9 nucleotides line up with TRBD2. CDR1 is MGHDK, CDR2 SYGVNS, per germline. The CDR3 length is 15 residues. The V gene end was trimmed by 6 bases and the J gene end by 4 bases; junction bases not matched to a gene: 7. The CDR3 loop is CASRTSGAGYNEQFF. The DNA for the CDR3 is TGTGCCAGCAGGACTAGCGGAGCCGGGTACAATGAGCAGTTCTTC.

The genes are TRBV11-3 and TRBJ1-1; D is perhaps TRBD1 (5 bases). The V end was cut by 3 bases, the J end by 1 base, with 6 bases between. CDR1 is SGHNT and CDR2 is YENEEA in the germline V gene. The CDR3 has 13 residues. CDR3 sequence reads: CASSFRENTEAFF. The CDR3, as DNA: TGTGCCAGCAGCTTCAGGGAGAACACTGAAGCTTTCTTT.